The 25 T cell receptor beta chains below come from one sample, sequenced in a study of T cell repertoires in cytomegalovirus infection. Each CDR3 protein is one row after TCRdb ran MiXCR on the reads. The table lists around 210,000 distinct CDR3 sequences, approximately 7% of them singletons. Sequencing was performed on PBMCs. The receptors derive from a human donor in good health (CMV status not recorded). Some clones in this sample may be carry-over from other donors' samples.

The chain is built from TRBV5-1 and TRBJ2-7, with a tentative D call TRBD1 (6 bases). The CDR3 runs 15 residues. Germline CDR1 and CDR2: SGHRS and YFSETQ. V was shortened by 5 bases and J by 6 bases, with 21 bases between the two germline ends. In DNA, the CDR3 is TGCGCCAGCAGTCCAGGGGACGATTCAACCCCCGAGCAGTACTTC. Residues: CASSPGDDSTPEQYF. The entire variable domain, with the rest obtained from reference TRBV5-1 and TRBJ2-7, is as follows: KAGVTQTPRYLIKTRGQQVTLSCSPISGHRSVSWYQQTPGQGLQFLFEYFSETQRNKGNFPGRFSGRQFSNSRSEMNVSTLELGDSALYLCASSPGDDSTPEQYFGPGTRLTVT.

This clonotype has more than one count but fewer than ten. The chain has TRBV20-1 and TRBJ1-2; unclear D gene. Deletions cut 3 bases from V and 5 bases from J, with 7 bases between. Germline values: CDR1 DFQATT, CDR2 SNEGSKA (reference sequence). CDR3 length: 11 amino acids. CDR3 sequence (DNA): TGCAGTGCTAGGGAGGAGTATGGCTACACCTTC. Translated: CSAREEYGYTF.

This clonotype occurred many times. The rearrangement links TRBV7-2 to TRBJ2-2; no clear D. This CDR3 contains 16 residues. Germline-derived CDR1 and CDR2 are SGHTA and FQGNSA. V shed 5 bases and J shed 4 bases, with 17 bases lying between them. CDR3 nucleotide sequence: TGTGCCAGCAGCCGAGTAGCATCCCCTTCCACCGGGGAGCTGTTTTTT. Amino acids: CASSRVASPSTGELFF.

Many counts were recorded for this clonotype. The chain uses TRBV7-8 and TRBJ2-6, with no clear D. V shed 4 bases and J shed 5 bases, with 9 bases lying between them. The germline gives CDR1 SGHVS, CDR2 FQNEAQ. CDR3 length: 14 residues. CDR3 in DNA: TGTGCCAGCAGCTCACCCCCGCGGGCCAACGTCCTGACTTTC. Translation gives CASSSPPRANVLTF. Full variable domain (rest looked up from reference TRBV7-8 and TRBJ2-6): GAGVSQSPRYKVAKRGQDVALRCDPISGHVSLFWYQQALGQGPEFLTYFQNEAQLDKSGLPSDRFFAERPEGSVSTLKIQRTQQEDSAVYLCASSSPPRANVLTFGAGSRLTVL.

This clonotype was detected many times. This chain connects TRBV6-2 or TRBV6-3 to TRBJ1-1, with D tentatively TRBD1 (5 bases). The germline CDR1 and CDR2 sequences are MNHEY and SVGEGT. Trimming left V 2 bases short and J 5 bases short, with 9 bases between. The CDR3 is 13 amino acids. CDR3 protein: CASSYGGETEAFF. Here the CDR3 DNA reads TGTGCCAGCAGTTACGGAGGGGAAACTGAAGCTTTCTTT.

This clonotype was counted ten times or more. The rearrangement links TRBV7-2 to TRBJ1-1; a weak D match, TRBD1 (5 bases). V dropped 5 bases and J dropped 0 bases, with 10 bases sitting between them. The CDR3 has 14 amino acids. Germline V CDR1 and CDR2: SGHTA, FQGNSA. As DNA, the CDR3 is TGTGCCAGCAGCCACCCGGGGGTGAACACTGAAGCTTTCTTT. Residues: CASSHPGVNTEAFF.

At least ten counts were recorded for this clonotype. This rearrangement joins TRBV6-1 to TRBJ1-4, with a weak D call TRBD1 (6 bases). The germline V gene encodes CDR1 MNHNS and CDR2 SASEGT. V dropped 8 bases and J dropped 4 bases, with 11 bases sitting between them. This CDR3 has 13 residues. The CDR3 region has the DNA TGTGCCAGCCGACGGACAGTTAATGAAAAACTGTTTTTT. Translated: CASRRTVNEKLFF.

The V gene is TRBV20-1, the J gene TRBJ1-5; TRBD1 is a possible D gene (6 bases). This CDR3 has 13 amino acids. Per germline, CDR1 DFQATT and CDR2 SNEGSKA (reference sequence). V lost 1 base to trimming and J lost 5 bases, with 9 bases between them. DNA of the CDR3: TGCAGTGCTAGAGGGTCAGGGGATCAGCCCCAGCATTTT. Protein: CSARGSGDQPQHF.

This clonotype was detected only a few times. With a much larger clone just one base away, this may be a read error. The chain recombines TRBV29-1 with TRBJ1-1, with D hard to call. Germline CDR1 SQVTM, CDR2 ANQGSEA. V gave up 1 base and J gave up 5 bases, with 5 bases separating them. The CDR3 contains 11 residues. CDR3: CSVEGETEAFF. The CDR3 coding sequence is TGCAGCGTTGAAGGGGAAACTGAAGCTTTCTTT.

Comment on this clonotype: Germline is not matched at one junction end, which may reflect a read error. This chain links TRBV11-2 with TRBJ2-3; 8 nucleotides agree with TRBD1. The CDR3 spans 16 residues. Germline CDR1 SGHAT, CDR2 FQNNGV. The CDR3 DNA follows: TGTGCCAGCAGCCTCGAGGGGGGCCGGGGGACAGGTACGCAGTATTTT. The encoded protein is CASSLEGGRGTGTQYF.

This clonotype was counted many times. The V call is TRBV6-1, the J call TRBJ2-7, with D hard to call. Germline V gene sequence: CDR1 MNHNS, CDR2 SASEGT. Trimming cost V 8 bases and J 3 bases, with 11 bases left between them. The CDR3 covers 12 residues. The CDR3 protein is CASRTAGYEQYF. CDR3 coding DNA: TGTGCCAGCCGGACGGCTGGCTACGAGCAGTACTTC.

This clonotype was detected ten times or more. The chain's CDR3 is CASSTRQTASGANVLTF. CDR3 in DNA: TGTGCCAGTAGTACAAGACAGACAGCATCTGGGGCCAACGTCCTGACTTTC. V gene TRBV19 combines with J gene TRBJ2-6, with D possibly matching TRBD1 (5 bases). Deletions cut 4 bases from V and 1 base from J, with 14 bases between. The CDR3 contains 17 residues. Germline V gene data show CDR1 as LNHDA and CDR2 as SQIVND (reference sequence).

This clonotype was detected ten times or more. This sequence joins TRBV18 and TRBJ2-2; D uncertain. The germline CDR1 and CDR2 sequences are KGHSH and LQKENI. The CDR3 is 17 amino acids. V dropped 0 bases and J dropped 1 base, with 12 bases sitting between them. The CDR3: CASSPPPFEKNTGELFF. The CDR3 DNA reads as TGTGCCAGCTCACCACCTCCCTTCGAGAAGAACACCGGGGAGCTGTTTTTT.

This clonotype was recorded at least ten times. The CDR3 region has the DNA TGCGCCAGCAGCTCGGCACAGGCATACGAGCAGTACTTC. Its protein product is CASSSAQAYEQYF. The rearrangement uses TRBV5-1 and TRBJ2-7; the D gene is possibly TRBD1 (5 bases). The germline V gene encodes CDR1 SGHRS and CDR2 YFSETQ. V gave up 3 bases and J gave up 4 bases, with 11 bases separating them. CDR3 length equals 13 residues.

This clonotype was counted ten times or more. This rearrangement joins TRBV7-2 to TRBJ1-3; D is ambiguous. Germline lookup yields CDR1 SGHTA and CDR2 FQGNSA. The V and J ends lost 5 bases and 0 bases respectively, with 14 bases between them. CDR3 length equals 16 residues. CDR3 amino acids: CASSLHERLSGNTIYF. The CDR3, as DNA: TGTGCCAGCAGCCTACACGAGAGGCTCTCTGGAAACACCATATATTTT.

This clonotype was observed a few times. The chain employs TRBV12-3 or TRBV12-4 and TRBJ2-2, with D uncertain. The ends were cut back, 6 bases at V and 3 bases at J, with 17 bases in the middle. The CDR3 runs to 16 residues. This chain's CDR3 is CASSPRGTTDTGELFF. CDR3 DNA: TGTGCCAGCAGCCCTCGAGGAACAACGGACACCGGGGAGCTGTTTTTT.

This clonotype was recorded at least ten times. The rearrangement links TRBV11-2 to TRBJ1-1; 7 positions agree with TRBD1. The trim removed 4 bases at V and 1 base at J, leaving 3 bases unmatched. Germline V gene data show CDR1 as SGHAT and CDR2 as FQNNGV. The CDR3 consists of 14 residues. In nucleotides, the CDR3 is TGTGCCAGCAGCTCGAGACAGGGGAACACTGAAGCTTTCTTT. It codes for CASSSRQGNTEAFF.

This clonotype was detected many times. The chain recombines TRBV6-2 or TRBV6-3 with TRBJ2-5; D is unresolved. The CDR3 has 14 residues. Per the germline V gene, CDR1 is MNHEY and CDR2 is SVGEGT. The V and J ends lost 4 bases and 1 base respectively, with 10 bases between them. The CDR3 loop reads CASSLAIIQETQYF. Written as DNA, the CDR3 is TGTGCCAGCAGTTTGGCTATCATCCAAGAGACCCAGTACTTC.

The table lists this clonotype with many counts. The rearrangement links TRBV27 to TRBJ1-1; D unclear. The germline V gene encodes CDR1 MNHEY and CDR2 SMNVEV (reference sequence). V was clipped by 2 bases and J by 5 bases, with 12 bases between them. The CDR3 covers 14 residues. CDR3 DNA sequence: TGTGCCAGCAGTTTAGGACCCACCTGGACTGAAGCTTTCTTT. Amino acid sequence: CASSLGPTWTEAFF.

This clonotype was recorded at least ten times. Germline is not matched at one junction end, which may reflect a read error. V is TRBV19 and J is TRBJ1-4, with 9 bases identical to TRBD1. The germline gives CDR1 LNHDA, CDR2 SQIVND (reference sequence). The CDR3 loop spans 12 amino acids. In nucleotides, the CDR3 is TGTGCCAGTAGTACAAACCGGGACAGGGTGATTTTT. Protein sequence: CASSTNRDRVIF. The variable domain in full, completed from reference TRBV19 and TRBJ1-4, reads DGGITQSPKYLFRKEGQNVTLSCEQNLNHDAMYWYRQDPGQGLRLIYYSQIVNDFQKGDIAEGYSVSREKKESFPLTVTSAQKNPTAFYLCASSTNRDRVIFGSGTQLSVL.

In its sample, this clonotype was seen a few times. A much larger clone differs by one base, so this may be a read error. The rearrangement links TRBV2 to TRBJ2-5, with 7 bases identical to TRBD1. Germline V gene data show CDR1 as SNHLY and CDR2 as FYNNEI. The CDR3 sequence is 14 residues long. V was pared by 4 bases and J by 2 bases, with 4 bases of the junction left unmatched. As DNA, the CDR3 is TGTGCCAGCAGTGCCCAGACAGGGCAAGAGACCCAGTACTTC. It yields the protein CASSAQTGQETQYF.

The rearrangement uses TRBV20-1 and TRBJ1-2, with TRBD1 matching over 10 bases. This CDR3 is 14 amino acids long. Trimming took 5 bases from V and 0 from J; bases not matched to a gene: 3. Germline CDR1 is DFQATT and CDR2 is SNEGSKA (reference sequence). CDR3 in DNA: TGCAGTGCTCTGGGACAGGGGCCTAACTATGGCTACACCTTC. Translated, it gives CSALGQGPNYGYTF.

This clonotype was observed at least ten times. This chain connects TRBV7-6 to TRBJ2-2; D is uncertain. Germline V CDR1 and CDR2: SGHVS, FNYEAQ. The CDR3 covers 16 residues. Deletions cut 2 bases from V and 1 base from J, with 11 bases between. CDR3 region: CASSLKAGLNTGELFF. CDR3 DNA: TGTGCCAGCAGCTTAAAGGCTGGCTTGAACACCGGGGAGCTGTTTTTT.

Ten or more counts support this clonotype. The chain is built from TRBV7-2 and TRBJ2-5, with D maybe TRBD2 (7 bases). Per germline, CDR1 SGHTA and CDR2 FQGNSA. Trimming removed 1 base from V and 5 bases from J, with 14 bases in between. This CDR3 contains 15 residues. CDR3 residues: CASSLVVGGLETQYF. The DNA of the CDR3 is TGTGCCAGCAGCTTAGTAGTGGGGGGGCTGGAGACCCAGTACTTC.

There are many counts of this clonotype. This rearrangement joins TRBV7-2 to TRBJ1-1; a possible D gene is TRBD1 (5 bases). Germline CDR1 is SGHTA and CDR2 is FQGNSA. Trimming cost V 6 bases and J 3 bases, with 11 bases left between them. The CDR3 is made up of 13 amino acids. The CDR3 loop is CASRSSGYTEAFF. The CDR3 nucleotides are TGTGCCAGCAGGTCGTCAGGGTACACTGAAGCTTTCTTT.